This T cell receptor beta chain was identified during a study of response to subunit inactivated influenza vaccine. Note on this clonotype: Its matching antigen is unknown.

Each CDR3 protein is one row after TCRdb ran MiXCR on the RT-PCR reads. Among 500,000 to 650,000 distinct CDR3 sequences listed, roughly 8.2% were seen once. The V segment lost 8 bases and the J segment 4 bases; nucleotides outside the gene matches: 20. Germline CDR1 and CDR2: SGHTS and YDEGEE. This CDR3 has 17 residues. Study results and limitations: The authors proposed limited new T cell recruitment per seasonal influenza vaccination.

Source: PBMCs from blood, taken 23 months after vaccination. This sequence joins TRBV5-8 and TRBJ2-7, with 8 bases that match TRBD1. The TCR was taken from a man between 45 and 75 years old who received an inactivated influenza vaccine. The DNA of the CDR3 is TGTGCCAGTACGCAGGGGGCGCGGGATCAGGGGTTTTACGAGCAGTACTTC. Its protein product is CASTQGARDQGFYEQYF.